Presented here are 19 T cell receptor beta chains from one specimen sequenced in a study of radiation and T cells in renal cell carcinoma. Sequenced by immunoSEQ multiplex PCR; TCRdb stores in-frame clones only, minus some. The table records tens of thousands of clones, roughly four fifths of them present only once. The time point is: blood 2 weeks post-SBRT. Stated treatment: 15 Gy SBRT to primary tumor, nephrectomy 4 weeks later. Sample: blood, taken from a patient whose treatment included radiotherapy and nephrectomy. The receptor set was obtained from a man aged 55-75 years with renal cell carcinoma.

This sequence joins TRBV5-4 and TRBJ2-2; TRBD2 matches at 10 bases. Germline-derived CDR1 and CDR2 are SGHNT and YYREEE (reference sequence). V gave up 4 bases and J gave up 5 bases; unmatched junction bases: 8. The CDR3 spans 16 residues. CDR3 in DNA: TGTGCCAGCAGCCCGGTGGCTAGCGGGAGTACCGGGGAGCTGTTTTTT. Protein sequence: CASSPVASGSTGELFF.

V is TRBV6-5 and J is TRBJ1-1; D remains unclear. From germline, CDR1 is MNHEY and CDR2 SVGAGI. V was cut by 1 base and J by 0 bases, with 12 bases left in between. The CDR3 is 16 amino acids. The CDR3 reads CASSYLPGFMNTEAFF. As DNA, the CDR3 is TGTGCCAGCAGTTACTTGCCAGGCTTCATGAACACTGAAGCTTTCTTT.

Turning to this clone: This sample includes further DNA sequences coding for the same CDR3. The chain joins TRBV5-1 to TRBJ2-5, with D hard to call. The CDR3 is 12 residues long. The V gene lost 2 bases and the J gene lost 0 bases, with 2 bases spanning the gap. Per germline, CDR1 SGHRS and CDR2 YFSETQ. Here the CDR3 DNA reads TGCGCCAGCAGCTTAGACCAAGAGACCCAGTACTTC. Protein: CASSLDQETQYF.

The rearrangement joins TRBV30 to TRBJ2-1; 7 bases fit TRBD1. The CDR3 totals 15 residues. Germline assignment: CDR1 GTSNPN and CDR2 SVGIG (reference sequence). V lost 3 bases, J lost 0 bases, and 5 bases stayed unmatched. The CDR3 protein is CAWSLGQSSYNEQFF. The CDR3 nucleotides read TGTGCCTGGAGCCTGGGACAGAGCTCCTACAATGAGCAGTTCTTC.

This clone was seen a handful of times. J is TRBJ1-2 and V is TRBV11-3; TRBD1 matches 7 bases. CDR1 SGHNT and CDR2 YENEEA come from the germline V gene. The CDR3 spans 14 residues. V trimming: 8 bases; J trimming: 1 base; junction bases outside the gene matches: 7. This CDR3 reads CASSQGGNNYGYTF. The CDR3 coding sequence is TGTGCCAGCTCGCAGGGGGGCAATAACTATGGCTACACCTTC.

This chain links TRBV25-1 with TRBJ1-2, with a tentative D call TRBD1 (5 bases). The length of the CDR3 is 17 residues. Germline-derived CDR1 and CDR2 are MGHDK and SYGVNS. Trimming removed 8 bases from V and 0 bases from J, with 22 bases in between. The CDR3 loop is CASPRERGGGPNYGYTF. DNA for the CDR3: TGTGCCAGCCCTAGGGAAAGGGGCGGAGGTCCTAACTATGGCTACACCTTC.

This clone was counted only a few times. This rearrangement joins TRBV10-3 to TRBJ1-1, with D maybe TRBD1 (5 bases). Germline CDR1 and CDR2: ENHRY and SYGVKD. V lost 3 bases, J lost 3 bases, and 11 bases lay in between. This CDR3 has 14 amino acids. The DNA for the CDR3 is TGTGCCATCAGTGAAAGGGGTACAGACACTGAAGCTTTCTTT. Translation gives CAISERGTDTEAFF.

The chain uses TRBV30 and TRBJ2-1, with a tentative D call TRBD2 (6 bases). The germline V gene encodes CDR1 GTSNPN and CDR2 SVGIG (reference sequence). The CDR3 is 14 residues long. V lost 0 bases to trimming and J lost 3 bases, with 9 bases between them. For the CDR3, the DNA is TGTGCCTGGAGTGTAACCGGGAGCTACAATGAGCAGTTCTTC. This encodes CAWSVTGSYNEQFF.

This chain links TRBV5-8 with TRBJ2-7; 7 positions match TRBD1. The CDR3 sequence is 12 residues long. The J segment lost 7 bases and the V segment lost 2 bases, leaving 3 bases of the junction unmatched. Germline V gives CDR1 SGHTS, CDR2 YDEGEE. This CDR3 reads CASSFRDREQYV. CDR3 coding DNA: TGTGCCAGCAGCTTCCGGGACAGAGAGCAGTACGTC.

The rearrangement links TRBV9 to TRBJ1-2; TRBD1 agrees at 11 bases. V lost 3 bases, J lost 8 bases, and 6 bases stayed unmatched. CDR1 SGDLS and CDR2 YYNGEE come from the germline V gene. The CDR3 runs to 14 residues. DNA of the CDR3: TGTGCCAGCAGCGCCGGGACAGGGGGGGCGGGCTACACCTTC. Translated: CASSAGTGGAGYTF. The full variable domain, rest sourced from reference TRBV9 and TRBJ1-2, is DSGVTQTPKHLITATGQRVTLRCSPRSGDLSVYWYQQSLDQGLQFLIQYYNGEERAKGNILERFSAQQFPDLHSELNLSSLELGDSALYFCASSAGTGGAGYTFGSGTRLTVV.

This chain's CDR3 is CASSENPFYQPQHF. CDR3 coding DNA: TGTGCCAGCAGTGAAAACCCGTTCTATCAGCCCCAGCATTTT. This rearrangement joins TRBV6-1 to TRBJ1-5; D not certain. Germline V lookup: CDR1 MNHNS, CDR2 SASEGT. Trimming pared 2 bases from V and 5 bases from J, leaving 10 bases between. CDR3 length equals 14 residues.

The gene calls are TRBV18 and TRBJ2-7; perhaps TRBD1 as D (6 bases). In germline, CDR1 is KGHSH, CDR2 LQKENI. V lost 4 bases and J lost 7, with 14 bases in between. The CDR3 sequence is 13 residues long. The CDR3 loop reads CASSLKQGDEQYV. CDR3 in DNA: TGTGCCAGCTCACTCAAACAGGGAGATGAGCAGTACGTC.

Only a few counts were recorded for this clone. V is TRBV19 and J is TRBJ2-2; tentatively, D is TRBD1 or TRBD2 (5 bases each). The germline gives CDR1 LNHDA, CDR2 SQIVND (reference sequence). The CDR3 is 15 residues long. Trimming took off 3 bases at V and 6 bases at J, with 14 bases between the two ends. This chain's CDR3 is CASSITGPLAGELFF. The CDR3 bases are TGTGCCAGTAGTATCACGGGGCCCCTCGCCGGGGAGCTGTTTTTT.

The V call is TRBV10-3, the J call TRBJ1-3, with unresolved D. Trimming took 4 bases from V and 0 from J, leaving 10 bases between them. Looked up from germline, CDR1 is ENHRY and CDR2 is SYGVKD. The length of the CDR3 is 15 residues. Here the CDR3 DNA reads TGTGCCATCAGTGTCGGCCAGAGCTCTGGAAACACCATATATTTT. Its protein product is CAISVGQSSGNTIYF.

The chain is built from TRBV5-1 and TRBJ2-3; a possible D gene is TRBD2 (5 bases). V was trimmed by 2 bases and J by 1 base, leaving 8 bases between them. The CDR3 runs 14 residues. Germline CDR1 SGHRS, CDR2 YFSETQ. The CDR3 region is CASSFQEGTDTQYF. The DNA of the CDR3 is TGCGCCAGCAGCTTTCAGGAGGGCACAGATACGCAGTATTTT.

This clone has ten or more counts. This chain's CDR3 is CASSPDSSGANVLTF. CDR3 nucleotide sequence: TGCGCCAGCAGCCCTGACAGCTCTGGGGCCAACGTCCTGACTTTC. The genes are TRBV5-1 and TRBJ2-6, with D possibly TRBD1 on 5 matching bases. This CDR3 region has 15 residues. Deletions cut 4 bases from V and 0 bases from J, with 8 bases between. Germline assignment: CDR1 SGHRS and CDR2 YFSETQ.

The chain uses TRBV9 and TRBJ2-1, with 9 bases that match TRBD2. From germline, CDR1 is SGDLS and CDR2 YYNGEE. The CDR3 extends over 15 amino acids. With 4 bases clipped from V and 4 bases from J, the junction kept 6 bases outside the gene matches. CDR3 in DNA: TGTGCCAGCAGCACTATAGCGGGAGTGTACAATGAGCAGTTCTTC. Translated, it gives CASSTIAGVYNEQFF.

The chain recombines TRBV5-1 with TRBJ2-5, with TRBD1 identical over 8 bases. In germline, CDR1 is SGHRS, CDR2 YFSETQ. The V and J ends lost 1 base and 0 bases, in that order; junction bases with no gene match: 2. This CDR3 is 15 amino acids long. The chain's CDR3 is CASSLLTGDQETQYF. In DNA, the CDR3 is TGCGCCAGCAGCTTGTTGACAGGGGACCAAGAGACCCAGTACTTC.

This chain joins TRBV10-1 and TRBJ2-1, with TRBD2 matching over 8 bases. J lost 8 bases, V lost 4 bases, and 7 bases had no gene match. This CDR3 spans 14 amino acids. Germline V lookup: CDR1 WNHNN, CDR2 SYGVQD (reference sequence). This CDR3 reads CASSVYGGADEQFF. In DNA, the CDR3 is TGCGCCAGCAGTGTATACGGGGGGGCCGATGAGCAGTTCTTC.